These 5 T cell receptor beta chains came from one sample sequenced in a study of molecular identifiers for immune sequencing clone quantification. In TCRdb, the PCR reads were re-called with MiXCR into one record per CDR3 protein. This table has approximately 41,000 distinct CDR3 sequences, approximately 21% appearing once. Sequencing used naive CD8+ T cells from blood, with Jurkat cell RNA spiked in. Subset denoted: FACS-sorted CD8+CD4-CCR7+CD45RA+ naive T cells. Receptor source: a human donor in good health. Some libraries in this study had Jurkat cell RNA spiked in.

This clonotype was observed many times. The chain employs TRBV11-2 and TRBJ2-3, with 11 bases aligning to TRBD2. The CDR3 is 18 residues long. Germline V CDR1 and CDR2: SGHAT, FQNNGV. The V gene end was trimmed by 0 bases and the J gene end by 4 bases; junction bases not matched to a gene: 9. For the CDR3, the DNA is TGTGCCAGCAGCTTAGATCGTGGTAGCGGGAGGGCCCCAGATACGCAGTATTTT. Amino acid sequence: CASSLDRGSGRAPDTQYF.

At least ten counts were recorded for this clonotype. This chain uses TRBV11-2 with TRBJ2-7, with D unresolved. The CDR3 contains 13 residues. Germline V CDR1 and CDR2: SGHAT, FQNNGV. Between the trimmed V and J ends, which lost 1 base and 5 bases, there was a span of 9 bases. Written as DNA, the CDR3 is TGTGCCAGCAGCTTAGGGGTCCGGCACGAGCAGTACTTC. Translated: CASSLGVRHEQYF.

Many counts were recorded for this clonotype. V gene TRBV12-5 combines with J gene TRBJ1-1; D is ambiguous. V lost 3 bases and J 4 bases, leaving 9 bases between the germline ends. The germline V gene encodes CDR1 LGHNT and CDR2 FRNRAP. The CDR3 is 13 residues long. The CDR3 is CASGLEGPTEAFF. In nucleotides, the CDR3 is TGTGCTAGTGGTTTAGAGGGCCCCACTGAAGCTTTCTTT.

A word on this clonotype: Being one base from a much bigger clone, this may be a read error. The V call is TRBV12-3 or TRBV12-4, the J call TRBJ2-1; D is unresolved. The V and J ends lost 6 bases and 9 bases respectively, with 15 bases between them. This CDR3 spans 13 amino acids. Here the CDR3 reads CASSQAVNSEQFF. The CDR3 DNA follows: TGTGCCAGCAGCCAGGCCGTGAACAGTGAGCAGTTCTTC.

As for this clonotype: Just one base apart from a much larger clone, this may be a read error. J is TRBJ2-3 and V is TRBV28, with 12 nucleotides matching TRBD2. The V gene's germline CDR1 is MDHEN and CDR2 SYDVKM. The CDR3 is 17 amino acids. The CDR3 is CAGSLWTSGNPTDTQYF. The CDR3, as DNA: TGTGCCGGCAGTCTCTGGACTAGCGGGAACCCCACAGATACGCAGTATTTT.